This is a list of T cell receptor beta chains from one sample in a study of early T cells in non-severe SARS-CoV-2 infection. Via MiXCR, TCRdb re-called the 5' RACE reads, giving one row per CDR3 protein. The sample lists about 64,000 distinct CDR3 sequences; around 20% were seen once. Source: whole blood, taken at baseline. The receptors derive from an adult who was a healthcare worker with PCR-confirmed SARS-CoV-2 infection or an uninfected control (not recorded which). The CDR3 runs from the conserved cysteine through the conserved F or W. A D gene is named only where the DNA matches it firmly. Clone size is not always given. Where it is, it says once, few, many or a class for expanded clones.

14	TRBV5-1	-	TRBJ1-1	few	TGCGCCAGCAGCTTGGAGCCAATGAACACTGAAGCTTTCTTT	CASSLEPMNTEAFF
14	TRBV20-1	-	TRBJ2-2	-	TGCAGTGCGGTGACCCTCGCGAACACCGGGGAGCTGTTTTTT	CSAVTLANTGELFF
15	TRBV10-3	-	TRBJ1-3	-	TGTGCCATTTACGCCCCGGACAACTCTGGAAACACCATATATTTT	CAIYAPDNSGNTIYF
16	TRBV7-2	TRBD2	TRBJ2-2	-	TGTGCCAGCAGCCCCCGGGGGGGGCTTAACACCGGGGAGCTGTTTTTT	CASSPRGGLNTGELFF
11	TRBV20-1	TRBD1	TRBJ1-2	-	TGCAGTGCTCCCACAGGGGGTGGCTACACCTTC	CSAPTGGGYTF
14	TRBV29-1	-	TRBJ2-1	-	TGCAGCGTTCGAGGGGGATACAGAGGCAATGAGCAGTTCTTC	CSVRGGYRGNEQFF
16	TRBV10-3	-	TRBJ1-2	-	TGTGCCATCACGGGGCAGGGTCCGCCCGAGGTGTATGGCTACACCTTC	CAITGQGPPEVYGYTF
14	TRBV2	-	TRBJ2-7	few	TGTGCCAGCAGCGTTCAGGGGCGTCACTACGAGCAGTACTTC	CASSVQGRHYEQYF
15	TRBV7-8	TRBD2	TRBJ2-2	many	TGTGCCAGCAGCTTAACCCTAGCGGACACCGGGGAGCTGTTTTTT	CASSLTLADTGELFF
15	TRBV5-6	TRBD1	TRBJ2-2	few	TGTGCCAGCAGCTGGGGGACAGGTGACACCGGGGAGCTGTTTTTT	CASSWGTGDTGELFF
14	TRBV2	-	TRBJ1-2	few	TGTGCCAGCAGTGGGGAGGACGGAGCCTATGGCTACACCTTC	CASSGEDGAYGYTF
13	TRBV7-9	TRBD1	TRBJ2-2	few	TGTGCCGGACAGGTTCTTAACACCGGGGAGCTGTTTTTT	CAGQVLNTGELFF
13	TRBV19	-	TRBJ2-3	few	TGTGCCAGTACGGGACTTGCCACAGATACGCAGTATTTT	CASTGLATDTQYF
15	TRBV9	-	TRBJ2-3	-	TGTGCCAGCAGCGTCAGCGGGTCCTCCACAGATACGCAGTATTTT	CASSVSGSSTDTQYF
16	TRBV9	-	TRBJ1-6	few	TGTGCCAGCAGCGTAGAGGCCCGGGTGGGGAATTCACCCCTCCACTTT	CASSVEARVGNSPLHF
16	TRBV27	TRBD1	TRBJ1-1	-	TGTGCCAGCAGGGTACAGGGGCCCCTACTTGACACTGAAGCTTTCTTT	CASRVQGPLLDTEAFF
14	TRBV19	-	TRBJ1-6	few	TGTGCCAGTAATCGGAATACAGGGTATTCACCCCTCCACTTT	CASNRNTGYSPLHF
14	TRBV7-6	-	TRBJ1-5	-	TGTGCCAGCAGCCCCGCACAGGGAGGGCAGCCCCAGCATTTT	CASSPAQGGQPQHF
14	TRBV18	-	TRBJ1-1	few	TGTGCCAGCTCACCGGGACCCCAAGGCACTGAAGCTTTCTTT	CASSPGPQGTEAFF
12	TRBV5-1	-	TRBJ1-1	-	TGCGCCAGCAGCTTGAACGGAGGGGACGCTTTCTTT	CASSLNGGDAFF
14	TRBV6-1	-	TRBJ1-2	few	TGTGCCAGCAGTGAAGTGGGGGAGGGCTATGGCTACACCTTC	CASSEVGEGYGYTF
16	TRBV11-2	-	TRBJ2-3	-	TGTGCCAGCAGCTTATACCCCCGGGGATCCACAGATACGCAGTATTTT	CASSLYPRGSTDTQYF
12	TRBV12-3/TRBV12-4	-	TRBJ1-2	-	TGTGCCAGCAGTACTGGACCTTATGGCTACACCTTC	CASSTGPYGYTF
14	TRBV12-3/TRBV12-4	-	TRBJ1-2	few	TGTGCCAGCAGTTTTGGATCCGGGTATTATGGCTACACCTTC	CASSFGSGYYGYTF
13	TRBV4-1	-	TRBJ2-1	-	TGCGCCAGCAGCCCGGAAGGATGGAATGAGCAGTTCTTC	CASSPEGWNEQFF
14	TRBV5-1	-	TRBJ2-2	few	TGCGCCAGCAGCTTGGGCGGGATCACCGGGGAGCTGTTTTTT	CASSLGGITGELFF
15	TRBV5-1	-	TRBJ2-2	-	TGCGCCAGCAGCCCGACAGCTTACGAGGCCGGGGAGCTGTTTTTT	CASSPTAYEAGELFF
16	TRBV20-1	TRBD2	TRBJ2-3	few	TGCAGTGCTAGAGATCCGGCGGGGGGGGGCACAGATACGCAGTATTTT	CSARDPAGGGTDTQYF
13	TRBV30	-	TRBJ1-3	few	TGTGCCTGGACTGCCCTCGAGGGAAACACCATATATTTT	CAWTALEGNTIYF
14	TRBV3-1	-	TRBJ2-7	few	TGTGCCAGCAGCGGGGGGCCTGCACACTACGAGCAGTACTTC	CASSGGPAHYEQYF
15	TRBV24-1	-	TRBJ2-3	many	TGTGCCACCAGTGACGGGGGACTCGGGGGAGATACGCAGTATTTT	CATSDGGLGGDTQYF
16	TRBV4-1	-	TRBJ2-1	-	TGCGCCAGCAGCTTCACACCGGGACACAGACTCAATGAGCAGTTCTTC	CASSFTPGHRLNEQFF
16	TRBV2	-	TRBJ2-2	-	TGTGCCAGCAGTGATTTAGGACAGCCGAACACCGGGGAGCTGTTTTTT	CASSDLGQPNTGELFF
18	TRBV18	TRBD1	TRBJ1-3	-	TGTGCCAGCTCACCGTCCGGGACAGGGGTTGGCTCTGGAAACACCATATATTTT	CASSPSGTGVGSGNTIYF
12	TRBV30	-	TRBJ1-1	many	TGTGCCTGGAGTCGGACGAACACTGAAGCTTTCTTT	CAWSRTNTEAFF
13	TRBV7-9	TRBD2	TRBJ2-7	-	TGTGCCAGCTCCGGACCGGGGGGCTACGAGCAGTACTTC	CASSGPGGYEQYF
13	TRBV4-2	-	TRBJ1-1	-	TGTGCCAGCAGCCAGAGACGACCGATTGAAGCTTTCTTT	CASSQRRPIEAFF
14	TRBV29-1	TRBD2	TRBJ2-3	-	TGCAGCGGGGAGCGGGGGGGCCGATCAGATACGCAGTATTTT	CSGERGGRSDTQYF
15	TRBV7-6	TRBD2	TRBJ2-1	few	TGTGCCAGCAGCAGATCTAGCGGGGTTAGCAATGAGCAGTTCTTC	CASSRSSGVSNEQFF
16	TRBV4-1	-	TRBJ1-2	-	TGCGCCAGCAGCCAAGATGGTGGTGGCAGGGACTATGGCTACACCTTC	CASSQDGGGRDYGYTF
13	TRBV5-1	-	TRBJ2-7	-	TGCGCCAGCAGCCCCGACAGTATCTACGAGCAGTACTTC	CASSPDSIYEQYF
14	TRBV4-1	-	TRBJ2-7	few	TGCGCCAGCAGCCAAGATCGTGGGTCGTACGAGCAGTACTTC	CASSQDRGSYEQYF
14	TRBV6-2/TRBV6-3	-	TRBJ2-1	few	TGTGCCAGCAAGGGCCTTAGCTCCTACAATGAGCAGTTCTTC	CASKGLSSYNEQFF
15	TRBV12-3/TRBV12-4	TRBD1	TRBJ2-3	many	TGTGCCAGCAGTTTACGACAGGGGGGCACAGATACGCAGTATTTT	CASSLRQGGTDTQYF
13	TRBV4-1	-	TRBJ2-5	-	TGCGCCAGCAGCCAAGGACCCCTTGAGGCCCAGTACTTC	CASSQGPLEAQYF
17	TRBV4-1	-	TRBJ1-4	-	TGCGCCAGCACCGAGGGACCGACAGGAGGAACTAATGAAAAACTGTTTTTT	CASTEGPTGGTNEKLFF